This T cell receptor beta chain comes out of a study of blood T cell repertoires in COVID-19. Profiling relied on immunoSEQ multiplex PCR, and the TCRdb table lists in-frame clones only, not all of them. This sample has around 52,000 clones; around 87% occur once, and the top ten carry around a fifth. V shed 4 bases and J 9 bases; nucleotides not matched to a gene: 18. CDR3 size: 17 residues. Germline lookup yields CDR1 SGHTA and CDR2 FQGNSA. Source material: peripheral blood. This TCR was sampled from a woman older than 75 with COVID-19, enrolled during active disease. This chain links TRBV7-2 with TRBJ2-1, with 7 bases aligning to TRBD1. CDR3 sequence reads: CASSSNSRQGGRAEQFF. The CDR3 DNA follows: TGTGCCAGCAGCTCGAATTCTAGACAGGGCGGGCGAGCTGAGCAGTTCTTC.